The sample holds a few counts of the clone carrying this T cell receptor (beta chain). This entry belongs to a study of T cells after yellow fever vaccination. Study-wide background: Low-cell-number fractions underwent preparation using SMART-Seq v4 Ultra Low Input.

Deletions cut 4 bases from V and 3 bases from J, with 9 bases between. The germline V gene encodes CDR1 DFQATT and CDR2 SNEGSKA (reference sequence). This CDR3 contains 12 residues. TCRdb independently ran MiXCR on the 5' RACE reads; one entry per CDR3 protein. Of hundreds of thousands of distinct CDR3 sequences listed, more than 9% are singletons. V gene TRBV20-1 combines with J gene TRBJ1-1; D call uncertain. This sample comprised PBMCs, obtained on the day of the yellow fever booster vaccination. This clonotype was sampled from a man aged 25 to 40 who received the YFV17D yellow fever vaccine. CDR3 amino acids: CSAMNEHTEAFF. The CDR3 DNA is TGCAGTGCTATGAACGAGCACACTGAAGCTTTCTTT.